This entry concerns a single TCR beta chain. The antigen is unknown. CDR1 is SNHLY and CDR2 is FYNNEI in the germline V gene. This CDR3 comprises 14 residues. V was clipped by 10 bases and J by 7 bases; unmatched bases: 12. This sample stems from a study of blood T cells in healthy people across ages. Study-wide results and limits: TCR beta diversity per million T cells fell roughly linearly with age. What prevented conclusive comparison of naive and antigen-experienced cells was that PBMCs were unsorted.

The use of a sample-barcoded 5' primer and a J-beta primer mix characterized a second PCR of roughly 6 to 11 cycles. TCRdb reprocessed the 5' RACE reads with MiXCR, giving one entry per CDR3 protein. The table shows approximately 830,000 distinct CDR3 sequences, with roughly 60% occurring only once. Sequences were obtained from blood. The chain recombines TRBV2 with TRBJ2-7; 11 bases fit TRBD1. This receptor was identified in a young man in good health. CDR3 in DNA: TGTGCCACCCTAGTGGACAGGGGGCAAGGGGAGCAGTACTTC. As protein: CATLVDRGQGEQYF.